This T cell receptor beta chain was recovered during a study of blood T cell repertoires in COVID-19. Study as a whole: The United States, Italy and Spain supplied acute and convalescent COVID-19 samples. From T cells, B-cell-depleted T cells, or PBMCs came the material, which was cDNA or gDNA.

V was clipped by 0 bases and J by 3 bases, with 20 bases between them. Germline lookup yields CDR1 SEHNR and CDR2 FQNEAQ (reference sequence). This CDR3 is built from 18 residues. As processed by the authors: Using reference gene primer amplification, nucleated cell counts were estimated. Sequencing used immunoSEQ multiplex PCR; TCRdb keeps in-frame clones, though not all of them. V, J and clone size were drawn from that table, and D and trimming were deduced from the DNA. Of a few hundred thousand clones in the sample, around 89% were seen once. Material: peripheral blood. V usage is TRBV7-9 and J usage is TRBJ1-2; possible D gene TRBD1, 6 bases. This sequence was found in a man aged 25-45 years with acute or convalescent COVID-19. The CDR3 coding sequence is TGTGCCAGCAGCTTAGCGCTTAATAGTTGGGGGCCCGACTATGGCTACACCTTC. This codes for CASSLALNSWGPDYGYTF.